These 4 T cell receptor beta chains came from one sample sequenced in a study of PD-1 blockade in classical Hodgkin lymphoma. The sample's time point: cycle 4 day 1 (C4D1), after less than seven weeks of nivolumab. After autologous stem cell transplantation all patients relapsed, and prior brentuximab vedotin exposure differed between cohorts. The authors enriched CD8+ T cells from thawed PBMCs via magnetic negative selection. Repertoires were generated with immunoSEQ multiplex PCR, while TCRdb's copy carries only in-frame clones and drops some. The sample shows about 20,000 clones, about 85% of them seen only once. The sequencing here drew on CD8+ T cells from blood, taken before the fourth cycle of nivolumab. The origin of the receptors is a human donor with classical Hodgkin lymphoma.

The chain carries TRBV28 and TRBJ2-7; no definite D call. Between the trimmed V and J ends, which lost 1 base and 0 bases, there was a span of 7 bases. The CDR3 runs 14 residues. CDR1 and CDR2 (germline): MDHEN, SYDVKM. The DNA for the CDR3 is TGTGCCAGCAGTTTATTTGGCAGCTCCTACGAGCAGTACTTC. This sequence encodes CASSLFGSSYEQYF.

The V and J genes are TRBV7-6 and TRBJ1-4; 7 bases line up with TRBD1. Germline lookup yields CDR1 SGHVS and CDR2 FNYEAQ. This CDR3 has 15 residues. V trimming: 6 bases; J trimming: 7 bases; junction bases outside the gene matches: 11. The CDR3 sequence is CASSYSSGGGEKLFF. CDR3 DNA sequence: TGTGCCAGCAGTTACAGTTCAGGGGGTGGTGAAAAACTGTTTTTT.

The CDR3 loop reads CSVDAPGQGGSPLHF. The CDR3 region has the DNA TGCAGCGTTGACGCCCCGGGACAGGGAGGGTCACCCCTCCACTTT. V usage is TRBV29-1 and J usage is TRBJ1-6, with TRBD1 matching over 9 bases. The CDR3 contains 15 residues. CDR1 is SQVTM and CDR2 is ANQGSEA in the germline V gene. V was clipped by 3 bases and J by 10 bases; unmatched bases: 10.

This chain connects TRBV6-1 to TRBJ2-7; 9 bases line up with TRBD2. The CDR3 contains 15 residues. V trimming: 6 bases; J trimming: 1 base; junction bases outside the gene matches: 7. Germline CDR1 is MNHNS and CDR2 is SASEGT. CDR3 amino acids: CASRNGLAPSYEQYF. CDR3 nucleotides: TGTGCCAGCAGGAACGGACTAGCGCCTTCCTACGAGCAGTACTTC.